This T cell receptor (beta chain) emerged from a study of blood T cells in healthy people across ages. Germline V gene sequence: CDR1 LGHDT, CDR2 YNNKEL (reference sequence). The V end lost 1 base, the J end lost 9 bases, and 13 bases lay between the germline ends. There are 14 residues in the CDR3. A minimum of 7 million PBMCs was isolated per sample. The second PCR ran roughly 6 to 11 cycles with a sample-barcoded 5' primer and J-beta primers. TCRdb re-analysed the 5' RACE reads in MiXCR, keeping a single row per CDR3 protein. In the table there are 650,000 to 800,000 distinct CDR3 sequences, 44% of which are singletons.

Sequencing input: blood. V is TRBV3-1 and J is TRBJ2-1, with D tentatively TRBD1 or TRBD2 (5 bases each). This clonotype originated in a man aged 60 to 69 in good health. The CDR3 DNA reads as TGTGCCAGCAGCCAAGTTGCAGGGACGGCTGAGCAGTTCTTC. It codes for CASSQVAGTAEQFF.